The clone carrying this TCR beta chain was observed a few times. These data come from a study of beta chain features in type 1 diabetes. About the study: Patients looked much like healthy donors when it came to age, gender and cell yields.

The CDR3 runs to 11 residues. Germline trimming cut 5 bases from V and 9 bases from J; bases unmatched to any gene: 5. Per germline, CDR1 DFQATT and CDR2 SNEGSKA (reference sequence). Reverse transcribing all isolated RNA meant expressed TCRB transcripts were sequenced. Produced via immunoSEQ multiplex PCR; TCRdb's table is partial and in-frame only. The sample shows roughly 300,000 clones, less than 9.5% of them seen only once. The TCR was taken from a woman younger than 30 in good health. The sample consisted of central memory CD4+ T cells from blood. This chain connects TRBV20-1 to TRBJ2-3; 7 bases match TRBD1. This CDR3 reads CSALTGFTQYF. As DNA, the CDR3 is TGCAGTGCTCTGACAGGGTTCACGCAGTATTTT.